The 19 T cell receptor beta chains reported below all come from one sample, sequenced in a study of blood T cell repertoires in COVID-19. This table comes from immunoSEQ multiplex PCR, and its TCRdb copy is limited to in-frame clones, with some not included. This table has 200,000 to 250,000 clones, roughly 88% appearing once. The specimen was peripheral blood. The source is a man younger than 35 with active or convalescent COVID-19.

The DNA of the CDR3 is TGTGCCACCAGCAGAGTGATCTCCTCCGGCACTGAAGCTTTCTTT. It is translated as CATSRVISSGTEAFF. This rearrangement joins TRBV15 to TRBJ1-1; D not resolved. Germline V gene lookup returns CDR1 LNHNV and CDR2 YYDKDF (reference sequence). V lost 1 base and J lost 4, with 13 bases in between. The CDR3 contains 15 residues.

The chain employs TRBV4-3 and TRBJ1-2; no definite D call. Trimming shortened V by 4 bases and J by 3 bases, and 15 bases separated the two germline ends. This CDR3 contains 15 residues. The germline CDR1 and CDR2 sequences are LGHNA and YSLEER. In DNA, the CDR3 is TGCGCCAGCAGCCGAAACAGAAACGTGGACTATGGCTACACCTTC. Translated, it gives CASSRNRNVDYGYTF.

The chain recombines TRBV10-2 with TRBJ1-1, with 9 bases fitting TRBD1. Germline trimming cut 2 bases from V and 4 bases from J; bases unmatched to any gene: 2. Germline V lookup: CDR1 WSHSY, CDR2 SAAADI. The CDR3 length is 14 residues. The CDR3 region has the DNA TGCGCCAGCAGTGAGACAGGGGGCGGCACTGAAGCTTTCTTT. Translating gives CASSETGGGTEAFF.

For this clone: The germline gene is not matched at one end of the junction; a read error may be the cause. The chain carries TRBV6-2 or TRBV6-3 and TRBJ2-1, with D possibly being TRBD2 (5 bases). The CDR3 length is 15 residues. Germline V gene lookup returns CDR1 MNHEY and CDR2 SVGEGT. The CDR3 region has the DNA TGTGCCAGCAGTCCCCCTAAGGACTCGTACACTGAGCAGTTCTTC. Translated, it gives CASSPPKDSYTEQFF.

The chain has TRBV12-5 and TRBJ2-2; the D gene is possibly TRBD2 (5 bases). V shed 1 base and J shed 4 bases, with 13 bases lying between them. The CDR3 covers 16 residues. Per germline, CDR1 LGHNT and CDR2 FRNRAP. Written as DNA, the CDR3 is TGTGCTAGTGGTTTGGGCGGAGGAGCTAGCACCGGGGAGCTGTTTTTT. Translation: CASGLGGGASTGELFF.

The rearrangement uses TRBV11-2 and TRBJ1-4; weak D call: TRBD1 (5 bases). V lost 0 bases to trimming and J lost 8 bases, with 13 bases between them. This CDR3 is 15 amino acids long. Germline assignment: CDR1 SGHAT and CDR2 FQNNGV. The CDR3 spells CASSLDLTGREKLFF. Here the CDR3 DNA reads TGTGCCAGCAGCTTAGATCTTACAGGCAGGGAAAAACTGTTTTTT.

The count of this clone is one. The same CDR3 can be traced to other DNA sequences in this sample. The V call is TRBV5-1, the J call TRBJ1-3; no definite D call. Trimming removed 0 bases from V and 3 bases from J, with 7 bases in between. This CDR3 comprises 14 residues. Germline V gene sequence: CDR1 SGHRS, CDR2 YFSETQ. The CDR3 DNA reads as TGCGCCAGCAGCTTGGCGTCAGTTGGAAACACCATATATTTT. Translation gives CASSLASVGNTIYF.

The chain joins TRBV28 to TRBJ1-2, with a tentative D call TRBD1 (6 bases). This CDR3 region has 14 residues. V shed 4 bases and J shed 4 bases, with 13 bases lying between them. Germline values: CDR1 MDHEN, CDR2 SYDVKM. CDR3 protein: CASSSPGAGYGYTF. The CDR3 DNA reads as TGTGCCAGCAGTTCACCAGGGGCTGGCTATGGCTACACCTTC.

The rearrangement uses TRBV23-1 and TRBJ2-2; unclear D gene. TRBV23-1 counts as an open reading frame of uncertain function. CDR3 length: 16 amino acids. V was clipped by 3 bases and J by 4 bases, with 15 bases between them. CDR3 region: CASSQSDWVSTGELFF. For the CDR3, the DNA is TGCGCCAGCAGTCAGTCCGACTGGGTCAGCACCGGGGAGCTGTTTTTT.

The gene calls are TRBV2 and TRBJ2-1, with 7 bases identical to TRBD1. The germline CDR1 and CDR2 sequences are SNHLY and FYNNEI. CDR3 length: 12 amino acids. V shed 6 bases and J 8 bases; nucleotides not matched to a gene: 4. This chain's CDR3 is CASRADRDEQFF. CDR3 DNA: TGTGCCAGCAGAGCCGACAGGGATGAGCAGTTCTTC.

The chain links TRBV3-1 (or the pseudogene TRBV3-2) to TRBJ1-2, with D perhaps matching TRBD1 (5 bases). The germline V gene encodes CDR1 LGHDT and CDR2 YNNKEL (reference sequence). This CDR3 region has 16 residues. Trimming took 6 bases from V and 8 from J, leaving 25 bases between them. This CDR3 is CASSPAGGARVGGYTF. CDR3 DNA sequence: TGTGCCAGCAGTCCCGCGGGAGGGGCCCGGGTCGGCGGCTACACCTTC.

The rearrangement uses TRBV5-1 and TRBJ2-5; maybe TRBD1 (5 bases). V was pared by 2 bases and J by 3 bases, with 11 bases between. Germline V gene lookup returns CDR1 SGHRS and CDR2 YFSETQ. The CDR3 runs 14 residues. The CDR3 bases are TGCGCCAGCAGCTTAACAGGTAGAGAAGAGACCCAGTACTTC. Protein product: CASSLTGREETQYF.

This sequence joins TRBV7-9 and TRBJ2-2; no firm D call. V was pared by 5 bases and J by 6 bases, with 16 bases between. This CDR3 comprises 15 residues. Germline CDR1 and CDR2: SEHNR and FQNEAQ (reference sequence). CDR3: CASSPPGGAPGELFF. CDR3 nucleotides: TGTGCCAGCAGCCCCCCGGGTGGCGCGCCCGGGGAGCTGTTTTTT.

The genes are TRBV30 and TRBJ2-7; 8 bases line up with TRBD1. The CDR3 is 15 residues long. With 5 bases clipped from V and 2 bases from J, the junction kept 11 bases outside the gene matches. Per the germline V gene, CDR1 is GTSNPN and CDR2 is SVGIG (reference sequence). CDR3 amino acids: CAWYRTGQETYEQYF. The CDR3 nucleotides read TGTGCCTGGTATCGTACGGGACAGGAGACCTACGAGCAGTACTTC.

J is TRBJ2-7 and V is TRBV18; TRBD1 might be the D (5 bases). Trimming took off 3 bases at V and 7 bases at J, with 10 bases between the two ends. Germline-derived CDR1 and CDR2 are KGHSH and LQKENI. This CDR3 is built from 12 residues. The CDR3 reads CASSPLTAEQYF. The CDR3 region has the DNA TGTGCCAGCTCACCTCTGACAGCGGAGCAGTACTTC.

In nucleotides, the CDR3 is TGTGCCAGCAGCCCCTTAGGGGAAAATGGCGGCAACTCCTACAATGAGCAGTTCTTC. Translation: CASSPLGENGGNSYNEQFF. This chain links TRBV7-6 with TRBJ2-1; D may be TRBD1 (5 bases). V was trimmed by 5 bases and J by 0 bases, leaving 23 bases between them. This CDR3 region has 19 residues. Germline values: CDR1 SGHVS, CDR2 FNYEAQ.

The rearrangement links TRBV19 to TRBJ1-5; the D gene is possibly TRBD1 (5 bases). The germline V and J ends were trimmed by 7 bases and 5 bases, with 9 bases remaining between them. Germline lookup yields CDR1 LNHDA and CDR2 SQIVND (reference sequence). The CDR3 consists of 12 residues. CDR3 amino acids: CASTQGYQPQHF. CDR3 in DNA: TGTGCCAGTACTCAGGGTTATCAGCCCCAGCATTTT.

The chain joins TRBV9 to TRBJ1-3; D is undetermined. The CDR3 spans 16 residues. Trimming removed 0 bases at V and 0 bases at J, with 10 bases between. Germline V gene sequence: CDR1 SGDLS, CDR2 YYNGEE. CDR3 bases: TGTGCCAGCAGCGTAGCCGAGGGAATCTCTGGAAACACCATATATTTT. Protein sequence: CASSVAEGISGNTIYF.

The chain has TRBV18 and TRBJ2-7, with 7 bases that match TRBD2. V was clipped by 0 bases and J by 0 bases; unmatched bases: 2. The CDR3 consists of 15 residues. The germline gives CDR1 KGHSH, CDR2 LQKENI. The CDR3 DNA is TGTGCCAGCTCACCACCAACTAGCGTCTCCTACGAGCAGTACTTC. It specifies CASSPPTSVSYEQYF.